A selection of T cell receptor beta chains follows, all from one sample in a study of PD-1 blockade in classical Hodgkin lymphoma. Sequencing was performed with immunoSEQ multiplex PCR; in TCRdb, only in-frame clones are kept and a portion is missing. The data show roughly 70,000 clones, with 71% seen just once and approximately 9% held by the top ten. This sample comprised peripheral blood mononuclear cells (PBMCs), obtained before the second cycle of nivolumab. These receptors all stem from a human donor with classical Hodgkin lymphoma. The CDR3 runs from the conserved cysteine through the conserved F or W. The D gene is left open where the match is weak. Size values are once, few and many counts, or a class for expanded clones, and some rows have none.

V gene: TRBV2
clone size: medium-sized
J gene: TRBJ2-7
D gene: -
CDR3 protein: CASSLTGSYEQYF
CDR3 DNA: TGTGCCAGCAGCCTGACGGGCTCCTACGAGCAGTACTTC

V gene: TRBV5-1
clone size: -
J gene: TRBJ2-5
D gene: -
CDR3 protein: CASSLTEDRTQYF
CDR3 DNA: TGCGCCAGCAGCTTAACGGAAGACAGGACCCAGTACTTC

V gene: TRBV23-1
clone size: few
J gene: TRBJ2-2
D gene: -
CDR3 protein: CASSQSRLPYTGELFF
CDR3 DNA: TGCGCCAGCAGTCAATCCAGGCTCCCGTACACCGGGGAGCTGTTTTTT

V gene: TRBV6-5
clone size: few
J gene: TRBJ1-2
D gene: -
CDR3 protein: CASRLRTENYYTF
CDR3 DNA: TGTGCCAGCAGACTTCGGACGGAAAATTACTACACCTTC

V gene: TRBV29-1
clone size: -
J gene: TRBJ2-4
D gene: TRBD2
CDR3 protein: CSAMGGRAEGLQYF
CDR3 DNA: TGCAGCGCCATGGGCGGGAGGGCCGAAGGGCTTCAGTACTTC

V gene: TRBV4-1
clone size: few
J gene: TRBJ2-7
D gene: -
CDR3 protein: CASSHIGDEQYF
CDR3 DNA: TGCGCCAGCAGCCATATCGGGGACGAGCAGTACTTC

V gene: TRBV7-9
clone size: -
J gene: TRBJ2-1
D gene: TRBD1
CDR3 protein: CASSSHPDRGGYNEQFF
CDR3 DNA: TGTGCCAGCAGCTCACACCCGGACAGGGGGGGCTACAATGAGCAGTTCTTC

V gene: TRBV11-3
clone size: few
J gene: TRBJ2-1
D gene: TRBD1
CDR3 protein: CASSPGTGQQFF
CDR3 DNA: TGTGCCAGCAGCCCCGGGACAGGGCAGCAGTTCTTC

V gene: TRBV6-5
clone size: -
J gene: TRBJ1-1
D gene: TRBD1
CDR3 protein: CASSLTGTGHTEAFF
CDR3 DNA: TGTGCCAGCAGCCTTACTGGGACAGGGCATACTGAAGCTTTCTTT

V gene: TRBV13
clone size: -
J gene: TRBJ2-3
D gene: TRBD1
CDR3 protein: CASSLGQLTDTQYF
CDR3 DNA: TGTGCCAGCAGCTTGGGACAGCTCACAGATACGCAGTATTTT

V gene: TRBV28
clone size: -
J gene: TRBJ1-2
D gene: TRBD1
CDR3 protein: CASRRQGNAYGYTF
CDR3 DNA: TGTGCCAGCAGGCGACAGGGAAACGCCTATGGCTACACCTTC

V gene: TRBV5-1
clone size: -
J gene: TRBJ1-3
D gene: -
CDR3 protein: CASREGSGTGNTIYF
CDR3 DNA: TGCGCCAGCAGGGAAGGGAGCGGCACTGGAAACACCATATATTTT

V gene: TRBV7-8
clone size: once
J gene: TRBJ2-5
D gene: -
CDR3 protein: CASSLVRTPETQYF
CDR3 DNA: TGTGCCAGCAGCTTAGTCAGGACGCCAGAGACCCAGTACTTC

V gene: TRBV27
clone size: few
J gene: TRBJ1-4
D gene: -
CDR3 protein: CASRPGRGGEKLFF
CDR3 DNA: TGTGCCAGCAGACCGGGGAGGGGTGGGGAAAAACTGTTTTTT

V gene: TRBV6-1
clone size: -
J gene: TRBJ1-2
D gene: TRBD1
CDR3 protein: CASSLGQNYGYTF
CDR3 DNA: TGTGCCAGCAGCCTGGGACAGAACTATGGCTACACCTTC

V gene: TRBV5-5
clone size: -
J gene: TRBJ1-1
D gene: -
CDR3 protein: CASSTGTVNTEAFF
CDR3 DNA: TGTGCCAGCAGCACCGGGACGGTGAACACTGAAGCTTTCTTT

V gene: TRBV29-1
clone size: -
J gene: TRBJ2-5
D gene: -
CDR3 protein: CSVEDLLDIHQETQYF
CDR3 DNA: TGCAGCGTTGAAGATCTGCTGGACATCCACCAAGAGACCCAGTACTTC

V gene: TRBV5-1
clone size: -
J gene: TRBJ1-1
D gene: -
CDR3 protein: CASSLGGSNTEAFF
CDR3 DNA: TGCGCCAGCAGCTTGGGGGGATCGAACACTGAAGCTTTCTTT

V gene: TRBV10-3
clone size: -
J gene: TRBJ1-1
D gene: -
CDR3 protein: CAISGGLRGTEAFF
CDR3 DNA: TGTGCCATCAGTGGGGGACTGAGGGGCACTGAAGCTTTCTTT

V gene: TRBV6-1
clone size: -
J gene: TRBJ1-4
D gene: -
CDR3 protein: CASSSLGGNVEKLFF
CDR3 DNA: TGTGCCAGCAGCTCCCTAGGGGGTAATGTGGAAAAACTGTTTTTT

V gene: TRBV27
clone size: -
J gene: TRBJ1-3
D gene: -
CDR3 protein: CASSHGNTIYF
CDR3 DNA: TGTGCCAGCAGTCATGGAAACACCATATATTTT

V gene: TRBV19
clone size: -
J gene: TRBJ2-7
D gene: TRBD1
CDR3 protein: CASSMTGVLDEQYF
CDR3 DNA: TGTGCCAGTAGTATGACAGGGGTCCTTGACGAGCAGTACTTC